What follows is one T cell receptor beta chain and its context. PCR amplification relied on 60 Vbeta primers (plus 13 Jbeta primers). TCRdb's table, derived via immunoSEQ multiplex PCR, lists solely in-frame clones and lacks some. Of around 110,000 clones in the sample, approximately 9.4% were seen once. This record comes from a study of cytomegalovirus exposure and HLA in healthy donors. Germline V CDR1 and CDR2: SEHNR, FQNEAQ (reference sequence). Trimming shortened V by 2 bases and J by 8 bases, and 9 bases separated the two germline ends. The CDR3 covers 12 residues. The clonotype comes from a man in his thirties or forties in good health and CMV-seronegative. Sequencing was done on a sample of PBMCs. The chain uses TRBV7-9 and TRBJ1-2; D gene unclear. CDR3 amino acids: CASSLPGYGYTF. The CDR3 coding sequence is TGTGCCAGCAGCTTACCCGGGTACGGCTACACCTTC. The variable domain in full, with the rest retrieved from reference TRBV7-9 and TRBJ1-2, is DTGVSQNPRHKITKRGQNVTFRCDPISEHNRLYWYRQTLGQGPEFLTYFQNEAQLEKSRLLSDRFSAERPKGSFSTLEIQRTEQGDSAMYLCASSLPGYGYTFGSGTRLTVV.